Detailed here is one T cell receptor (beta chain). Its cognate antigen is unknown. This sample stems from a study of T cell responses to AZD1222 COVID-19 vaccine. Study-wide results and caveats: The repertoires were collected only after the peak T cell response. After two AZD1222 doses, spike-specific TCR breadth and depth rose versus day 0. Baseline seropositivity characterized only six AZD1222 recipients. Possibly, clonal diversity was underestimated; donors were largely white British and included more females.

The CDR3 is 14 residues long. V was trimmed by 0 bases and J by 8 bases, leaving 13 bases between them. CDR1 LGHNA and CDR2 YSLEER come from the germline V gene. Sequencing was performed with immunoSEQ multiplex PCR; in TCRdb, only in-frame clones are kept and a portion is missing. The sample lists about 93,000 clones, 89% occurring once. The source of this sequence is an adult in good health. Specimen: peripheral blood, collected on day 0 of MenACWY control vaccination. The chain uses TRBV4-3 and TRBJ1-1, with no clear D. In DNA form, the CDR3 reads TGCGCCAGCAGCCAAGATCTTGAGGGCTGGGAAGCTTTCTTT. Residues: CASSQDLEGWEAFF.